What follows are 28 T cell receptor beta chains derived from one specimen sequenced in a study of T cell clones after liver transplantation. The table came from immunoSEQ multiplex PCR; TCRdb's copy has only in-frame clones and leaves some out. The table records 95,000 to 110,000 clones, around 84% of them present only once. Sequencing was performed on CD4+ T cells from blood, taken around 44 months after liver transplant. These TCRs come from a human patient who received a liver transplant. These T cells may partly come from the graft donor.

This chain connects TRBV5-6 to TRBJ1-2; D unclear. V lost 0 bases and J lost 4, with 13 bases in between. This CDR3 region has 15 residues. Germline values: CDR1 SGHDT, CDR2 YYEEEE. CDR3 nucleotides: TGTGCCAGCAGCTTGGGTCCTGGAGGGCTCTATGGCTACACCTTC. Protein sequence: CASSLGPGGLYGYTF.

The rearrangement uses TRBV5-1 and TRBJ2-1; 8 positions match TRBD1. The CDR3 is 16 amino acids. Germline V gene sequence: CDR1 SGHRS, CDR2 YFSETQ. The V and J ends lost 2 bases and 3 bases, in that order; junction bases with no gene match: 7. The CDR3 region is CASSLRTGGDYNEQFF. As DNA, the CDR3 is TGCGCCAGCAGCTTACGTACAGGGGGTGACTACAATGAGCAGTTCTTC.

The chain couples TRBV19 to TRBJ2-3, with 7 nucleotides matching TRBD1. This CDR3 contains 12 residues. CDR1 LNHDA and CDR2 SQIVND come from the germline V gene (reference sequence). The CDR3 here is CAVSRGKDTQYF. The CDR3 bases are TGTGCTGTCTCCAGGGGGAAAGATACGCAGTATTTT.

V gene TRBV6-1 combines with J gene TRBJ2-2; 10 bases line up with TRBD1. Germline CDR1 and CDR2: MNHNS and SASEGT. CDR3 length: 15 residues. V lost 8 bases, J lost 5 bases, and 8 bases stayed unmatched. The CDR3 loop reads CASAGQGFVTGELFF. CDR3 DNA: TGTGCCAGCGCGGGACAGGGGTTCGTGACCGGGGAGCTGTTTTTT.

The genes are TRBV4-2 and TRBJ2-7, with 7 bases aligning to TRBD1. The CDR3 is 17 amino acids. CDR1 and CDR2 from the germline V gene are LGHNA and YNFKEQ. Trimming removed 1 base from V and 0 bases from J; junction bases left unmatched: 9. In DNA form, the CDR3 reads TGTGCCAGCAGCCAAGGCCTCGGGACAGCCGCCTCCTACGAGCAGTACTTC. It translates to CASSQGLGTAASYEQYF.

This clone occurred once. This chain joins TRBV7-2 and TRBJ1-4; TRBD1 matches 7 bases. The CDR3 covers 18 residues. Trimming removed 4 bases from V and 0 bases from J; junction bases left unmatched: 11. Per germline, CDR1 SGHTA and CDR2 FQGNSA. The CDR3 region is CASSSNREGAATNEKLFF. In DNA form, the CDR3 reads TGTGCCAGCAGCTCAAACAGGGAGGGGGCTGCAACTAATGAAAAACTGTTTTTT.

The CDR3 DNA is TGTGCCAGCAGCGCCGCGGGAGCGGGAGGGAAAAACATTCAGTACTTC. Translated: CASSAAGAGGKNIQYF. The V and J genes are TRBV9 and TRBJ2-4; 10 bases map to TRBD2. CDR3 size: 16 residues. CDR1 is SGDLS, CDR2 YYNGEE, per germline. Trimming cost V 3 bases and J 4 bases; bases outside gene matches: 7. The full variable domain, in which reference TRBV9 and TRBJ2-4 provide the parts outside the CDR3, is DSGVTQTPKHLITATGQRVTLRCSPRSGDLSVYWYQQSLDQGLQFLIQYYNGEERAKGNILERFSAQQFPDLHSELNLSSLELGDSALYFCASSAAGAGGKNIQYFGAGTRLSVL.

The CDR3: CASSHSNAGTGVGGGTDTQYF. CDR3 nucleotides: TGCGCCAGCAGCCATTCTAACGCCGGGACAGGGGTGGGCGGGGGTACAGATACGCAGTATTTT. The chain carries TRBV4-3 and TRBJ2-3; 10 nucleotides agree with TRBD1. The CDR3 is 21 amino acids. Germline CDR1 is LGHNA and CDR2 is YSLEER. V lost 3 bases to trimming and J lost 3 bases; unmatched junction nucleotides: 21.

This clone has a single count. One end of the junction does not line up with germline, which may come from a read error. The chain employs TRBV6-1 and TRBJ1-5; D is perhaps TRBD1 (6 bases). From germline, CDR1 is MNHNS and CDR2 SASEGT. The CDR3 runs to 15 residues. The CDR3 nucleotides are TGTGCCAGCAGAGAAGACAGGTATAGCAATCAGCCCCAGCATTTT. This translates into CASREDRYSNQPQHF.

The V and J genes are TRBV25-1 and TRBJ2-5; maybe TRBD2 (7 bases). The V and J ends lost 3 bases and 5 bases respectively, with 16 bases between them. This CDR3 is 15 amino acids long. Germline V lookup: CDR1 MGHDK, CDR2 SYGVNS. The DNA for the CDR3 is TGTGCCAGCAGTGACAGCGGGACACCGGCGGAGACCCAGTACTTC. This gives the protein CASSDSGTPAETQYF.

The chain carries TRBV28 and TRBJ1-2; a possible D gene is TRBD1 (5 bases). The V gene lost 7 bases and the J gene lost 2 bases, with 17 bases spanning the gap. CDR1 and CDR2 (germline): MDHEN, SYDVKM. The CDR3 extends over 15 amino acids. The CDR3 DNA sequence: TGTGCCAGCACCCGACAGACAGCGGGGAACTATGGCTACACCTTC. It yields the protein CASTRQTAGNYGYTF.

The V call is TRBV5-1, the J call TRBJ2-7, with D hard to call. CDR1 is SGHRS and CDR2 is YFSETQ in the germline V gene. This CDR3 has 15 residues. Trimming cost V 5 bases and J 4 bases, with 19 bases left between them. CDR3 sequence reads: CASRITDSPIYEQYF. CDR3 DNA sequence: TGCGCCAGCAGGATAACAGACTCTCCCATTTACGAGCAGTACTTC.

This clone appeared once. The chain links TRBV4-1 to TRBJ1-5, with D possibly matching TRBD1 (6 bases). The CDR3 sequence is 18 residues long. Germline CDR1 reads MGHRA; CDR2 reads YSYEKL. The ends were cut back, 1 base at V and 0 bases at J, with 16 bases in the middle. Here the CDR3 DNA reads TGCGCCAGCAGCCAAGGGAGGACAGATTCTTATAGCAATCAGCCCCAGCATTTT. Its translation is CASSQGRTDSYSNQPQHF.

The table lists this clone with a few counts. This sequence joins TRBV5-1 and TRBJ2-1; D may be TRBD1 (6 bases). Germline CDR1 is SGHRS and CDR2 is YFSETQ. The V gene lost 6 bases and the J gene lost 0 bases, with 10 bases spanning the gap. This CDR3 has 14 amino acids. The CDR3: CASNAGDSYNEQFF. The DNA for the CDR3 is TGCGCCAGCAACGCAGGGGACTCCTACAATGAGCAGTTCTTC.

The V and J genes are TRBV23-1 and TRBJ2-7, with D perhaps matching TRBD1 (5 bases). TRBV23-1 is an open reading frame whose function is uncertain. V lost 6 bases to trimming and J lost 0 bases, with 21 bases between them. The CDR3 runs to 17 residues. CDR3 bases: TGCGCCAGCAGAACAAGGAAACTCAGGGCAGACTCCTACGAGCAGTACTTC. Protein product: CASRTRKLRADSYEQYF.

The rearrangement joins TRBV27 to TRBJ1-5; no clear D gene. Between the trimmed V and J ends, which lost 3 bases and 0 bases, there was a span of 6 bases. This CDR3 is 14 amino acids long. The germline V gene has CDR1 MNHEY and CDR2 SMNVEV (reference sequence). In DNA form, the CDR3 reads TGTGCCAGCAGTTTGGCGGGTAGCAATCAGCCCCAGCATTTT. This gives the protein CASSLAGSNQPQHF.

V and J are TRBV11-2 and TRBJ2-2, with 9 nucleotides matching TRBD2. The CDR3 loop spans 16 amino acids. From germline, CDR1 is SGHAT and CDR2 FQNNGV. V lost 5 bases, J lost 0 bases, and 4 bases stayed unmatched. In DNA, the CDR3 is TGTGCCAGCAGCCCGAGCGGGGGGACGAACACCGGGGAGCTGTTTTTT. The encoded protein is CASSPSGGTNTGELFF.

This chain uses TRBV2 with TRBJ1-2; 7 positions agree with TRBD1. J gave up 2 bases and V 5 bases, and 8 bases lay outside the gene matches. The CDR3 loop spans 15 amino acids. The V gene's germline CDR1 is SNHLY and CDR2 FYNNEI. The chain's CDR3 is CASSSSTGANYGYTF. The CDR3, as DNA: TGTGCCAGCAGTTCTTCTACAGGGGCCAACTATGGCTACACCTTC.

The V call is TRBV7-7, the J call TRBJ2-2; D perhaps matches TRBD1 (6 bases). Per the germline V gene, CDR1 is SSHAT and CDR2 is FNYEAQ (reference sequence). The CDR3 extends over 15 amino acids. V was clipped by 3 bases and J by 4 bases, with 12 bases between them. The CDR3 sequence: CASSLTGSGTGELFF. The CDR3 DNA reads TGTGCCAGCAGCTTGACAGGATCTGGCACCGGGGAGCTGTTTTTT. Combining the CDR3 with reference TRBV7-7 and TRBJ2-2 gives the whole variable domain GAGVSQSPRYKVTKRGQDVTLRCDPISSHATLYWYQQALGQGPEFLTYFNYEAQPDKSGLPSDRFSAERPEGSISTLTIQRTEQRDSAMYRCASSLTGSGTGELFFGEGSRLTVL.

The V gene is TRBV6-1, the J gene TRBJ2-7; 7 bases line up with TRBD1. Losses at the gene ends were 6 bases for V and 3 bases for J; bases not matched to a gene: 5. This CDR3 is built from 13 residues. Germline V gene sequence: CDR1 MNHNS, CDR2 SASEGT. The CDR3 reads CASRTGNYYEQYF. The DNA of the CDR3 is TGTGCCAGCAGGACAGGGAACTACTACGAGCAGTACTTC.

The DNA of the CDR3 is TGTGCCAGCAGCTTTCCGACTAGCGGGGAAGATACGCAGTATTTT. Its translation: CASSFPTSGEDTQYF. V gene TRBV7-6 combines with J gene TRBJ2-3; 11 bases agree with TRBD2. J was trimmed by 5 bases and V by 3 bases; bases with no gene match: 4. The germline CDR1 and CDR2 sequences are SGHVS and FNYEAQ. The CDR3 is 15 amino acids.

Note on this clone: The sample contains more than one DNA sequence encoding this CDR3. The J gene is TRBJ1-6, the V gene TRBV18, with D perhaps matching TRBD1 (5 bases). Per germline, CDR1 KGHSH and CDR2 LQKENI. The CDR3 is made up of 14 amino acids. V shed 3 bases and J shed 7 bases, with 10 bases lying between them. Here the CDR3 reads CASSPGAENSPLHF. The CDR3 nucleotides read TGTGCCAGCTCACCCGGGGCGGAGAATTCACCCCTCCACTTT.

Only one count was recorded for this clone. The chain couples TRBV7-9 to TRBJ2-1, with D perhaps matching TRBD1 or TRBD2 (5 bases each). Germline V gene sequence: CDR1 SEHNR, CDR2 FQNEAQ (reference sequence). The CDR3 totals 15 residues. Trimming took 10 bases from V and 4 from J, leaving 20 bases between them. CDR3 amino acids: CATHPRDGSYNEQFF. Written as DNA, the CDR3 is TGTGCCACCCACCCCCGGGACGGCAGTTACAATGAGCAGTTCTTC.

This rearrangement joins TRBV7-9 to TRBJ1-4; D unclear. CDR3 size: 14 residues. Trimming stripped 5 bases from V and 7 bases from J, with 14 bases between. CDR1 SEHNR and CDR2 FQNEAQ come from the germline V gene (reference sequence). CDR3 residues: CASSPPAGGEKLFF. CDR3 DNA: TGTGCCAGCAGCCCCCCCGCGGGTGGTGAAAAACTGTTTTTT. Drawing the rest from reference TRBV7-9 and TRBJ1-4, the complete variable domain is DTGVSQNPRHKITKRGQNVTFRCDPISEHNRLYWYRQTLGQGPEFLTYFQNEAQLEKSRLLSDRFSAERPKGSFSTLEIQRTEQGDSAMYLCASSPPAGGEKLFFGSGTQLSVL.

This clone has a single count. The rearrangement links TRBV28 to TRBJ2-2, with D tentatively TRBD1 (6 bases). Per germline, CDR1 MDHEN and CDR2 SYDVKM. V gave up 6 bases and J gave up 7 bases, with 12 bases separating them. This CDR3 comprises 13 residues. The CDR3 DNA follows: TGTGCCAGCAGGGGGACAATCGTCGGGGAGCTGTTTTTT. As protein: CASRGTIVGELFF.

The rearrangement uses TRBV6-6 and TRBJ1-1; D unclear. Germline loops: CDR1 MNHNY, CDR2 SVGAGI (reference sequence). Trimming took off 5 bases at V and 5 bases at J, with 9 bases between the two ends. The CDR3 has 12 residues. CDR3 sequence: CASSPGRTEAFF. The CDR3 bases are TGTGCCAGCAGTCCTGGGAGGACTGAAGCTTTCTTT.

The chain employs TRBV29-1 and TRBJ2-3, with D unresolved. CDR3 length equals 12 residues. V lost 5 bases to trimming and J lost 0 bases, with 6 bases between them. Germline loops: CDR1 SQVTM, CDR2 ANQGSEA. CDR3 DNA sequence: TGCAGCGTTAAGACTAGCACAGATACGCAGTATTTT. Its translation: CSVKTSTDTQYF.

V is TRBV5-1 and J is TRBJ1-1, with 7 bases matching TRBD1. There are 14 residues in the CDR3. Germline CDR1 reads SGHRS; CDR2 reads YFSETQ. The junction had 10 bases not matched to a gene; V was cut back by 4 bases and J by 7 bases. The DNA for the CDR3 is TGCGCCAGCAGCGTCCTTCAGGGGGAGAGTGAAGCTTTCTTT. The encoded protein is CASSVLQGESEAFF.